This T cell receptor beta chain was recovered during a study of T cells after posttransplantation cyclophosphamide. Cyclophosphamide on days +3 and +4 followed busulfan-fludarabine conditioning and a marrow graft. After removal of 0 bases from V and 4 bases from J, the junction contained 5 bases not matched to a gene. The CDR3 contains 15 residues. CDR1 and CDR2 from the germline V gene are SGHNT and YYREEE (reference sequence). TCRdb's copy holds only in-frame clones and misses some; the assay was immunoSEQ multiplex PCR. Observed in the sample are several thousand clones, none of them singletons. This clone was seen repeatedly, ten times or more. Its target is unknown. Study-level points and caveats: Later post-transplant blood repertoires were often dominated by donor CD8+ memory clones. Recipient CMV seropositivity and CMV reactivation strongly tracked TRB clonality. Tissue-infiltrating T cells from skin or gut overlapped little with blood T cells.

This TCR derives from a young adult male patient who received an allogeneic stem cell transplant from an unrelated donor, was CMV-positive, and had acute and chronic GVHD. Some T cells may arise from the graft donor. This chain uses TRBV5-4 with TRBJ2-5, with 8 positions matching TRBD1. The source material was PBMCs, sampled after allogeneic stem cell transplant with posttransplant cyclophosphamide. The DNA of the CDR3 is TGTGCCAGCAGCTTGGACAGGGGGTCTCGAGAGACCCAGTACTTC. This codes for CASSLDRGSRETQYF.